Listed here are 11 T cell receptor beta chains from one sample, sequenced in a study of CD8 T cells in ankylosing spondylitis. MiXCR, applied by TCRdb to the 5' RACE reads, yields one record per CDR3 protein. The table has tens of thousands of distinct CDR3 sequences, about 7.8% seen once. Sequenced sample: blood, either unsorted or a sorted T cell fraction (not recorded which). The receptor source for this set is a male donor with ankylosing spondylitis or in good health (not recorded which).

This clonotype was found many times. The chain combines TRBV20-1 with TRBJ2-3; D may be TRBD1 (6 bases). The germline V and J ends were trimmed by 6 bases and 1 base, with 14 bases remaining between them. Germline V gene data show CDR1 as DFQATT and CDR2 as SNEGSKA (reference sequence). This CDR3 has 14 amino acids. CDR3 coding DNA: TGCAGTGCGCAGCAGGGGTTGGGCACAGATACGCAGTATTTT. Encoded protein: CSAQQGLGTDTQYF.

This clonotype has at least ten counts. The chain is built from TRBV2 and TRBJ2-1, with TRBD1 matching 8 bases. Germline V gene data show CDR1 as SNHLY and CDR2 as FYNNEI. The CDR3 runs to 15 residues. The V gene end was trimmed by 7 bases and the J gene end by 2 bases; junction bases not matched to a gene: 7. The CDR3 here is CASNSDRAPYNEQFF. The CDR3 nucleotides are TGTGCCAGCAACTCGGACAGGGCCCCCTACAATGAGCAGTTCTTC.

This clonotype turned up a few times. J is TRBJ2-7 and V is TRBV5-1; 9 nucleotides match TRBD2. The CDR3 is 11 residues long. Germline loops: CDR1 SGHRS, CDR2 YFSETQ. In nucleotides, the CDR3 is TGCGCAGCCGGGCCGACTAGCGGGCAGTACTTC. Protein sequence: CAAGPTSGQYF.

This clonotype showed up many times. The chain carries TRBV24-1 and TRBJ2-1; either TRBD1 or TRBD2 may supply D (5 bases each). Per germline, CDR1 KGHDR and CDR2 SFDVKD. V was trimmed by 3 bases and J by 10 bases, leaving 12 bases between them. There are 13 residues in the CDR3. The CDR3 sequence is CATSDQPWGEQFF. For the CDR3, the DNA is TGTGCCACCAGTGATCAGCCCTGGGGGGAGCAGTTCTTC.

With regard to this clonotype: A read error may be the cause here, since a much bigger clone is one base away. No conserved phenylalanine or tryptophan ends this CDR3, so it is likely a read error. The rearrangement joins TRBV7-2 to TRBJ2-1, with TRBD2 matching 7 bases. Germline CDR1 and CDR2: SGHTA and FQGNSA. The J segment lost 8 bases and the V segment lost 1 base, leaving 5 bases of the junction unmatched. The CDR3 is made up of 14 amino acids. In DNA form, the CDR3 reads TGTGCCAGCAGCTTAGGGGGAGGGCCCCATGAGCAGTTCCTC. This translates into CASSLGGGPHEQFL.

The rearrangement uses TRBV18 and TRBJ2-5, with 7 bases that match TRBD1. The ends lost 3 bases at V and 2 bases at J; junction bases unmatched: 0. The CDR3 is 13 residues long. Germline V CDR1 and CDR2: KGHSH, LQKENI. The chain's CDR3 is CASSPGQQETQYF. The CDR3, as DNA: TGTGCCAGCTCACCGGGACAGCAAGAGACCCAGTACTTC.

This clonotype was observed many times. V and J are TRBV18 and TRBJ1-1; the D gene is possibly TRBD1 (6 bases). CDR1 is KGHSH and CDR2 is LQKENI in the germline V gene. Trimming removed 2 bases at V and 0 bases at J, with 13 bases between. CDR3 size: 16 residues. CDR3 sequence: CASSPFPYRVNTEAFF. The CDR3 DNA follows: TGTGCCAGCTCACCATTTCCATACAGGGTGAACACTGAAGCTTTCTTT. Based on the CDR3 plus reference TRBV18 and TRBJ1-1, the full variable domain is NAGVMQNPRHLVRRRGQEARLRCSPMKGHSHVYWYRQLPEEGLKFMVYLQKENIIDESGMPKERFSAEFPKEGPSILRIQQVVRGDSAAYFCASSPFPYRVNTEAFFGQGTRLTVV.

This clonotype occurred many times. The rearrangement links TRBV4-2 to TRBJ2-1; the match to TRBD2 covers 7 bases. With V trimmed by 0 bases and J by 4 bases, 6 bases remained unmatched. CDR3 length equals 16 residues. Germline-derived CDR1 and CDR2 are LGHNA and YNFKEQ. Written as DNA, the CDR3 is TGTGCCAGCAGCCAAGATGTTGCTAGCGGATACAATGAGCAGTTCTTC. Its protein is CASSQDVASGYNEQFF.

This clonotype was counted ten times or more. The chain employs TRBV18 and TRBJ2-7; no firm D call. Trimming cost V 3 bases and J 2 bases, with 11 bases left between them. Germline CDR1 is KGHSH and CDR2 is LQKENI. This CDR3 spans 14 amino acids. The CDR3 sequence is CASSPPVQTYEQYF. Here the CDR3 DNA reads TGTGCCAGCTCACCTCCGGTACAGACCTACGAGCAGTACTTC.

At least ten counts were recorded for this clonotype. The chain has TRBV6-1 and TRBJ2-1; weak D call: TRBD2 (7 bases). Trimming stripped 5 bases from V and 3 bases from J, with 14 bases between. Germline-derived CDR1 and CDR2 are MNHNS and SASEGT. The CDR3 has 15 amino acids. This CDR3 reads CASSPRGTLYNEQFF. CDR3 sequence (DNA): TGTGCCAGCAGTCCGCGGGGGACACTCTACAATGAGCAGTTCTTC.

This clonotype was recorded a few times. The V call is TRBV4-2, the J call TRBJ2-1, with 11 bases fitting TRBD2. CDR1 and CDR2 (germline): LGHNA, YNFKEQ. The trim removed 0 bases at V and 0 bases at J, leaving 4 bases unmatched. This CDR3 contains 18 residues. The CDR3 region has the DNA TGTGCCAGCAGCCAAGATCTAGCGGGAGGTAGCTCCTACAATGAGCAGTTCTTC. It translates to CASSQDLAGGSSYNEQFF.